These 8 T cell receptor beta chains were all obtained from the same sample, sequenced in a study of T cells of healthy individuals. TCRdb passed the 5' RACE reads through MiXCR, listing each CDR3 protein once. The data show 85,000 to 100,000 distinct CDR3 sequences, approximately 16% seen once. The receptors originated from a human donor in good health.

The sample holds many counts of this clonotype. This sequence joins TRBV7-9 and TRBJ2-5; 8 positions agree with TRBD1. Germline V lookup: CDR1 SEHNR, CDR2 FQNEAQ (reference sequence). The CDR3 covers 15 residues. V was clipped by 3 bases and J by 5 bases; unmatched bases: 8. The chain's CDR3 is CASSLGTGGMETQYF. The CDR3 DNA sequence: TGTGCCAGCAGCTTGGGTACAGGGGGGATGGAGACCCAGTACTTC.

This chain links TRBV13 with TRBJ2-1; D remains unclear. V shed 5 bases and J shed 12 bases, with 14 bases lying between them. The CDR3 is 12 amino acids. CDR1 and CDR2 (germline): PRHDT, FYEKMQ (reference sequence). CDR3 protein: CASSQERTWQFF. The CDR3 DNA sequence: TGTGCCAGCAGCCAAGAGCGCACCTGGCAGTTCTTC.

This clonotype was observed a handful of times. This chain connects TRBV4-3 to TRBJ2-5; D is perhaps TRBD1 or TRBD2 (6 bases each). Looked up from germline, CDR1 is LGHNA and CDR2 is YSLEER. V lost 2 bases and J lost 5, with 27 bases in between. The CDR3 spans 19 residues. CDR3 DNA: TGCGCCAGCAGCCAAAACGCGGGGTGGCGGGACATGTTCCCGGAGACCCAGTACTTC. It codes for CASSQNAGWRDMFPETQYF.

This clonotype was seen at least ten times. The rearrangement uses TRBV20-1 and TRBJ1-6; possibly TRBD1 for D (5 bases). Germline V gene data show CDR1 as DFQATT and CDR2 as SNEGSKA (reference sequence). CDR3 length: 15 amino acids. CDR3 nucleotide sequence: TGCAGCCCATGGGGGATGAGCTCCTATAATTCACCCCTCCACTTT. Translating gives CSPWGMSSYNSPLHF.

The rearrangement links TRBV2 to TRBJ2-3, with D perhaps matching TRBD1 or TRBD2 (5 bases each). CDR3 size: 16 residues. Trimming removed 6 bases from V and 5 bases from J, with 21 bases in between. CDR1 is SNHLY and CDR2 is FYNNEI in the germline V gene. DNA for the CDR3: TGTGCCAGCAGGGAGTCGGGACCGCGATTTAAAGATACGCAGTATTTT. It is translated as CASRESGPRFKDTQYF.

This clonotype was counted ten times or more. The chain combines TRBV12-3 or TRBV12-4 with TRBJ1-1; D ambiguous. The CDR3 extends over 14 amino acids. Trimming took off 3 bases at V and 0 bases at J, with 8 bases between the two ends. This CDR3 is CASSLAFLNTEAFF. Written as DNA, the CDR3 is TGTGCCAGCAGTTTGGCTTTCTTGAACACTGAAGCTTTCTTT.

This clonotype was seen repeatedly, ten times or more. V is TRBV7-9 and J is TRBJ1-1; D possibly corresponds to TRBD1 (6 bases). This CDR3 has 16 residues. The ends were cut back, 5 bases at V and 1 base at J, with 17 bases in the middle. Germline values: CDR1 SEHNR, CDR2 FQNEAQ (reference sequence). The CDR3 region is CASSTPADSPNTEAFF. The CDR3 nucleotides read TGTGCCAGCAGCACACCCGCGGACAGCCCGAACACTGAAGCTTTCTTT.

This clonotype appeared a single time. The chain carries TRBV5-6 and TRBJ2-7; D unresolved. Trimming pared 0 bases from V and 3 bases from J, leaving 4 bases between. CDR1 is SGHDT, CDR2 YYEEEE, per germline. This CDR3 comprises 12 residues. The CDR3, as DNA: TGTGCCAGCAGCTTGGAAGACTACGAGCAGTACTTC. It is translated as CASSLEDYEQYF.